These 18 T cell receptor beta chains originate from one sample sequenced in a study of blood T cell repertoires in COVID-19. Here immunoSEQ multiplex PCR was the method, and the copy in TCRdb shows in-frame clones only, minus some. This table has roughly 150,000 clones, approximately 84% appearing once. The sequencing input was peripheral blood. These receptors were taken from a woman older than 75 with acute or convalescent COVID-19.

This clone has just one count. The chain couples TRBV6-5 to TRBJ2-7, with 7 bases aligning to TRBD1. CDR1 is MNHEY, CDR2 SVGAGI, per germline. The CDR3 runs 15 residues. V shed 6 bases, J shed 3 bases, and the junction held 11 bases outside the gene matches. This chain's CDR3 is CASSPGTAISYEQYF. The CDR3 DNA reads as TGTGCCAGCAGCCCCGGGACAGCAATAAGCTACGAGCAGTACTTC.

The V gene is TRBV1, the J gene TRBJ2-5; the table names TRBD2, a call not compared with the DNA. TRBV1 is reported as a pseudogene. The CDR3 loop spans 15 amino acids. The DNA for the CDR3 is TGCACCAGCAGCCAGAGCGTAGGCTACCAAGAGACCCAGTACTTC. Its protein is CTSSQSVGYQETQYF.

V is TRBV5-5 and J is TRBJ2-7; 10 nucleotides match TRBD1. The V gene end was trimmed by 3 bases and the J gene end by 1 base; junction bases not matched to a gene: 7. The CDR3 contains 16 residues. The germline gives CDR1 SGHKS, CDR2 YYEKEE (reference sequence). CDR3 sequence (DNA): TGTGCCAGCAGCTCTACTGGGACAGGGGTTTCCTACGAGCAGTACTTC. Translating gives CASSSTGTGVSYEQYF.

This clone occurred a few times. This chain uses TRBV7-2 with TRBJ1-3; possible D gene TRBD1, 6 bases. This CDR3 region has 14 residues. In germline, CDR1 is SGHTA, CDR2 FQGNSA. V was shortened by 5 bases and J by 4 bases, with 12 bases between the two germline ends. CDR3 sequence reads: CASSPQDRGNTIYF. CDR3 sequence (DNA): TGTGCCAGCAGCCCCCAGGACAGAGGAAACACCATATATTTT. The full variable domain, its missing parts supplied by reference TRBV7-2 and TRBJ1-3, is GAGVSQSPSNKVTEKGKDVELRCDPISGHTALYWYRQSLGQGLEFLIYFQGNSAPDKSGLPSDRFSAERTGGSVSTLTIQRTQQEDSAVYLCASSPQDRGNTIYFGEGSWLTVV.

The CDR3 reads CASSSPGSSYNSPLHF. DNA of the CDR3: TGTGCCAGCAGTTCTCCTGGGAGCTCCTATAATTCACCCCTCCACTTT. This chain uses TRBV28 with TRBJ1-6; no firm D call. CDR1 MDHEN and CDR2 SYDVKM come from the germline V gene. There are 16 residues in the CDR3. Trimming took 4 bases from V and 0 from J, leaving 10 bases between them. The variable domain in full, completed from reference TRBV28 and TRBJ1-6, reads DVKVTQSSRYLVKRTGEKVFLECVQDMDHENMFWYRQDPGLGLRLIYFSYDVKMKEKGDIPEGYSVSREKKERFSLILESASTNQTSMYLCASSSPGSSYNSPLHFGNGTRLTVT.

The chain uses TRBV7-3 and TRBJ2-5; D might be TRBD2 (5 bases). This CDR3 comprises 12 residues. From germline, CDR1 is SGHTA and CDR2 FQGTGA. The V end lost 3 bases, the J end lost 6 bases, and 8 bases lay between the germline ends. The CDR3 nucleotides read TGTGCCAGCAGCTTCGAGGGAAAGACCCAGTACTTC. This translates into CASSFEGKTQYF.

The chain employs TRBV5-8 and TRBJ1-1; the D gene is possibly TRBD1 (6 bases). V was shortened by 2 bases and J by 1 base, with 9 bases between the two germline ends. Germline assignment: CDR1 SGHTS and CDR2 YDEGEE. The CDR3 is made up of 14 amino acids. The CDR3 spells CASSFTGRNTEAFF. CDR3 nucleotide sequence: TGTGCCAGCAGCTTCACAGGGAGGAACACTGAAGCTTTCTTT.

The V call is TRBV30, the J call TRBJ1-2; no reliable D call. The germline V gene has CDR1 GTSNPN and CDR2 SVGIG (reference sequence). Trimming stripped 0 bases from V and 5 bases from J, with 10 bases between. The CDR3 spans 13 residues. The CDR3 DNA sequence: TGTGCCTGGAGTGTATTTTCCGCGTATGGCTACACCTTC. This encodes CAWSVFSAYGYTF.

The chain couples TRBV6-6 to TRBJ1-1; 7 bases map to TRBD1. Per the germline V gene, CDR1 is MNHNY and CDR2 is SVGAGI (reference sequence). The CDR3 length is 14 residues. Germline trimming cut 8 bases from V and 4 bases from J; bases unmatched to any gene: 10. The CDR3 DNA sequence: TGTGCCAGCTCCTACACGGGACAGAGCACTGAAGCTTTCTTT. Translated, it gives CASSYTGQSTEAFF.

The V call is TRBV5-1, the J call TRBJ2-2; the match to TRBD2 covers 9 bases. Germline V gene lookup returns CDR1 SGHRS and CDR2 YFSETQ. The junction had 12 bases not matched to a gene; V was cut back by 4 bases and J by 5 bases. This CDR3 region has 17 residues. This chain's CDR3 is CASSALAGAGGTGELFF. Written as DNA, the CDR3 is TGCGCCAGCAGCGCCCTCGCGGGTGCGGGGGGGACCGGGGAGCTGTTTTTT.

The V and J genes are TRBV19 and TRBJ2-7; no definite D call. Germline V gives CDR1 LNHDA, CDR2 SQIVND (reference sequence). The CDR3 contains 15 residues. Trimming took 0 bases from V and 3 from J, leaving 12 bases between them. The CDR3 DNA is TGTGCCAGTAGTATAGATATGAGACAACACTACGAGCAGTACTTC. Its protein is CASSIDMRQHYEQYF.

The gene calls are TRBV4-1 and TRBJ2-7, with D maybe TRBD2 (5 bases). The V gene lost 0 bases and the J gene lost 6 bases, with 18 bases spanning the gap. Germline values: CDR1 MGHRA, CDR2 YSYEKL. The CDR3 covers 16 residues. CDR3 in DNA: TGCGCCAGCAGCCAAGATCCGAGAGGGCCCGCCGGCGAGCAGTACTTC. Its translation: CASSQDPRGPAGEQYF.

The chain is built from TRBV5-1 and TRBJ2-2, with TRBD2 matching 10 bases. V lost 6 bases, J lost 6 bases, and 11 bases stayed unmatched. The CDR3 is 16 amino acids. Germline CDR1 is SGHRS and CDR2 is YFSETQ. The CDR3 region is CASTQTGLAGAGELFF. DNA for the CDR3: TGCGCCAGCACCCAGACTGGTCTAGCGGGGGCCGGGGAGCTGTTTTTT.

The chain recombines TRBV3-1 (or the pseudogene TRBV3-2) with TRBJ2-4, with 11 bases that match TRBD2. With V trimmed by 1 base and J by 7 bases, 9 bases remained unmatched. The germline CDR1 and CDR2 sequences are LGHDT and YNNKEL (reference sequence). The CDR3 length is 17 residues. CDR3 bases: TGTGCCAGCAGCCAAGGGGTTCTAGCGGGGGGATACAACATTCAGTACTTC. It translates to CASSQGVLAGGYNIQYF.

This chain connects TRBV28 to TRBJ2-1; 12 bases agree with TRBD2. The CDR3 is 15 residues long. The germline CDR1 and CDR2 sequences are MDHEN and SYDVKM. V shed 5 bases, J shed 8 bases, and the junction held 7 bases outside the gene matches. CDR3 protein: CASSPSSGRAYEQFF. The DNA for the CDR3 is TGTGCCAGCAGTCCATCTAGCGGGAGGGCCTATGAGCAGTTCTTC. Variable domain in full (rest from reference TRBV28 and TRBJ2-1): DVKVTQSSRYLVKRTGEKVFLECVQDMDHENMFWYRQDPGLGLRLIYFSYDVKMKEKGDIPEGYSVSREKKERFSLILESASTNQTSMYLCASSPSSGRAYEQFFGPGTRLTVL.

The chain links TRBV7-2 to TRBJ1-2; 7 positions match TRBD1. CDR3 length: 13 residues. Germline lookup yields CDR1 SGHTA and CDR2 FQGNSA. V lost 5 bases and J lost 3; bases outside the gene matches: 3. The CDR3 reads CASSPTGDYGYTF. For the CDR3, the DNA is TGTGCCAGCAGCCCTACAGGGGACTATGGCTACACCTTC.

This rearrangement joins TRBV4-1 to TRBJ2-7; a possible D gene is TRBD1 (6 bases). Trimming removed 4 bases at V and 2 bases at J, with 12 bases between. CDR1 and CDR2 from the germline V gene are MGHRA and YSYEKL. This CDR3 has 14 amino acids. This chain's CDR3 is CASSRRTDPYEQYF. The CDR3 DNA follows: TGCGCCAGCAGCCGCAGGACAGACCCCTACGAGCAGTACTTC.

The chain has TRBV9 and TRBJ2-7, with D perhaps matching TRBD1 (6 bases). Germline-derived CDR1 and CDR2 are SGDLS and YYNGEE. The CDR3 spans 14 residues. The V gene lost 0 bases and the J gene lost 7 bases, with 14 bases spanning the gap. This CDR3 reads CASSVVPSQGEQYF. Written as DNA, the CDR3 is TGTGCCAGCAGCGTAGTCCCATCTCAGGGGGAGCAGTACTTC.